The rows below give T cell receptor beta chains drawn from one sample of a study of T cell changes during pregnancy in multiple sclerosis. Sequencing was performed with immunoSEQ multiplex PCR; in TCRdb, only in-frame clones are kept and a portion is missing. The repertoire has just over 55,000 clones, about 91% of them found once; the top ten carry 3% to 4.5%. Specimen: peripheral blood, collected after pregnancy. These receptors were obtained from a female donor in good health, enrolled as a control in a pregnancy study. The CDR3 runs from the conserved cysteine through the conserved F or W. The D gene is left open where the match is weak. Rows may omit the clone size; those that give it use once, few, many or a size class.

V: TRBV2; size: .; J: TRBJ2-2; D: TRBD1; length: 15; DNA: TGTGCCAGCAGCCTTCGGACAGGGGGCACCGGGGAGCTGTTTTTT; CDR3: CASSLRTGGTGELFF
V: TRBV5-1; size: once; J: TRBJ2-3; D: TRBD2; length: 16; DNA: TGCGCCAGCAGCTCGGGACTAGCGGTTAGCACAGATACGCAGTATTTT; CDR3: CASSSGLAVSTDTQYF
V: TRBV2; size: .; J: TRBJ1-2; D: .; length: 13; DNA: TGTGCCAGCAGAGGAGGGTACGGGTATGGCTACACCTTC; CDR3: CASRGGYGYGYTF
V: TRBV6-5; size: .; J: TRBJ1-2; D: .; length: 15; DNA: TGTGCCAGCAGTTACTCGGGGGGGACCAGCTATGGCTACACCTTC; CDR3: CASSYSGGTSYGYTF
V: TRBV5-5; size: .; J: TRBJ1-5; D: TRBD1; length: 15; DNA: TGTGCCAGCAGCCGAGAGGGGGCTGGTTATCAGCCCCAGCATTTT; CDR3: CASSREGAGYQPQHF
V: TRBV5-6; size: .; J: TRBJ2-7; D: TRBD1; length: 15; DNA: TGTGCCAGCAGCATTGCCCGGGACAGGGTTAAAGAGCAGTACTTC; CDR3: CASSIARDRVKEQYF
V: TRBV5-1; size: .; J: TRBJ2-2; D: .; length: 15; DNA: TGCGCCAGCAGCTTGATCACTAGCTCCCCCGGGGAGCTGTTTTTT; CDR3: CASSLITSSPGELFF
V: TRBV7-9; size: .; J: TRBJ1-5; D: TRBD1; length: 14; DNA: TGTGCCAGCAGCTTAGAACAGGGGGATCAGCCCCAGCATTTT; CDR3: CASSLEQGDQPQHF
V: TRBV7-9; size: .; J: TRBJ1-1; D: .; length: 16; DNA: TGTGCCAGCAGCTTCGGTTCCCCACGGGAAGGCACTGAAGCTTTCTTT; CDR3: CASSFGSPREGTEAFF
V: TRBV14; size: .; J: TRBJ2-5; D: TRBD1; length: 15; DNA: TGTGCCAGCAGCCAACCAGGGGGCCCCCTGGAGACCCAGTACTTC; CDR3: CASSQPGGPLETQYF
V: TRBV5-1; size: .; J: TRBJ1-2; D: TRBD1; length: 15; DNA: TGCGCCAGCAGCTTGGTGTCAGGGGGGACCTATGGCTACACCTTC; CDR3: CASSLVSGGTYGYTF
V: TRBV7-3; size: .; J: TRBJ2-5; D: .; length: 15; DNA: TGTGCCAGCAGCTTATCGGGACACTTACAAGAGACCCAGTACTTC; CDR3: CASSLSGHLQETQYF
V: TRBV9; size: .; J: TRBJ2-5; D: .; length: 15; DNA: TGTGCCAGCAGCGTAGATACGGGAGTCCGGGAGACCCAGTACTTC; CDR3: CASSVDTGVRETQYF
V: TRBV4-1; size: .; J: TRBJ2-7; D: .; length: 13; DNA: TGCGCCAGCAGCCAAGTGTATGAGGACGAGCAGTACTTC; CDR3: CASSQVYEDEQYF
V: TRBV18; size: .; J: TRBJ2-1; D: TRBD2; length: 15; DNA: TGTGCCAGCTCGTTACTAGCGGGGAGTTACAATGAGCAGTTCTTC; CDR3: CASSLLAGSYNEQFF
V: TRBV28; size: .; J: TRBJ2-2; D: .; length: 15; DNA: TGTGCCAGCAGGAAACAGGGTAGGGACACCGGGGAGCTGTTTTTT; CDR3: CASRKQGRDTGELFF
V: TRBV7-9; size: .; J: TRBJ1-2; D: .; length: 13; DNA: TGTGCCAGCAGCTTAGGGCAGGTGGATGGCTACACCTTC; CDR3: CASSLGQVDGYTF
V: TRBV11-2; size: .; J: TRBJ2-2; D: .; length: 14; DNA: TGTGCCAGCAGCGGCCAGGGGTACACCGGGGAGCTGTTTTTT; CDR3: CASSGQGYTGELFF
V: TRBV20-1; size: .; J: TRBJ1-2; D: .; length: 11; DNA: TGCAGTGCTAAATCTTACTATGGCTACACCTTC; CDR3: CSAKSYYGYTF
V: TRBV7-9; size: once; J: TRBJ1-1; D: TRBD1; length: 17; DNA: TGTGCCAGCAGCTTGACCCCGGGACAGGGGCAGGACACTGAAGCTTTCTTT; CDR3: CASSLTPGQGQDTEAFF
V: TRBV10-3; size: .; J: TRBJ2-1; D: TRBD2; length: 15; DNA: TGTGCCATCAGTGACTCCGGGACTAGCGGAAATGAGCAGTTCTTC; CDR3: CAISDSGTSGNEQFF
V: TRBV6-4; size: .; J: TRBJ2-3; D: TRBD2; length: 16; DNA: TGTGCCAGCAGTGACCGCGGGGGGGCCGGCGCAGATACGCAGTATTTT; CDR3: CASSDRGGAGADTQYF
V: TRBV27; size: .; J: TRBJ2-7; D: .; length: 12; DNA: TGTGCCAGCAGTTTATCGGCCGGACTCCAGTACTTC; CDR3: CASSLSAGLQYF
V: TRBV2; size: .; J: TRBJ1-2; D: TRBD1; length: 14; DNA: TGTGCCAGCAGTGAAGCGCTCAGGGGGAATGGCTACACCTTC; CDR3: CASSEALRGNGYTF
V: TRBV15; size: few; J: TRBJ1-4; D: TRBD1; length: 16; DNA: TGTGCCACCAGCCCTCGGGACAGCTCAACTAATGAAAAACTGTTTTTT; CDR3: CATSPRDSSTNEKLFF
V: TRBV7-2; size: .; J: TRBJ2-6; D: .; length: 17; DNA: TGTGCCAGCAGCTTAGATGTACGGGGATACGGGGCCAACGTCCTGACTTTC; CDR3: CASSLDVRGYGANVLTF
V: TRBV4-1; size: .; J: TRBJ1-2; D: TRBD1; length: 19; DNA: TGCGCCAGCAGCCTCTCAAGTCTCCGCGAGGCAGGGGGGTCCTATGGCTACACCTTC; CDR3: CASSLSSLREAGGSYGYTF
V: TRBV19; size: .; J: TRBJ2-2; D: .; length: 13; DNA: TGTGCCAGTGACAGAGAGAACACCGGGGAGCTGTTTTTT; CDR3: CASDRENTGELFF
V: TRBV2; size: .; J: TRBJ1-2; D: .; length: 14; DNA: TGTGCCAGCGATCGGGAAGGGTGGAGTGGGGGCTACACCTTC; CDR3: CASDREGWSGGYTF
V: TRBV4-3; size: .; J: TRBJ2-7; D: .; length: 15; DNA: TGCGCCAGCAGCCAAGTAGTACAGGCCAACTACGAGCAGTACTTC; CDR3: CASSQVVQANYEQYF
V: TRBV5-1; size: .; J: TRBJ2-1; D: TRBD2; length: 15; DNA: TGCGCCAGCAGCTTGGAAGCGGGAGGAGACAATGAGCAGTTCTTC; CDR3: CASSLEAGGDNEQFF
V: TRBV6-5; size: .; J: TRBJ2-2; D: TRBD1; length: 16; DNA: TGTGCCAGCAGTTCGAATTCCGGGACAGGGCTCGGGGAGCTGTTTTTT; CDR3: CASSSNSGTGLGELFF
V: TRBV28; size: .; J: TRBJ1-4; D: .; length: 13; DNA: TGTGCCAGCAGTTTATGGGACGGGGGGGAACTGTTTTTT; CDR3: CASSLWDGGELFF
V: TRBV9; size: .; J: TRBJ2-7; D: TRBD1; length: 13; DNA: TGTGCCAGCAGCCCGCGAGGGGGCGCCGAGCAGTACTTC; CDR3: CASSPRGGAEQYF
V: TRBV7-3; size: .; J: TRBJ2-5; D: TRBD2; length: 17; DNA: TGTGCCAGCAGCTTAGGGCTAGCGGGGGCCCTGGGGGAGACCCAGTACTTC; CDR3: CASSLGLAGALGETQYF
V: TRBV29-1; size: .; J: TRBJ2-1; D: .; length: 12; DNA: TGCAGCGTTGAGTGGCTAGTCAATGAGCAGTTCTTC; CDR3: CSVEWLVNEQFF
V: TRBV6-1; size: .; J: TRBJ2-3; D: .; length: 13; DNA: TGTGCCACCTCTCTAGAGGAGGCAGATACGCAGTATTTT; CDR3: CATSLEEADTQYF
V: TRBV12-5; size: once; J: TRBJ2-5; D: .; length: 14; DNA: TGTGCTAGTGGCCCTTCTAACCCGATAGAGACCCAGTACTTC; CDR3: CASGPSNPIETQYF
V: TRBV6-1; size: .; J: TRBJ2-7; D: .; length: 15; DNA: TGTGCCAGCAGTGAAGGTGCTAGCGCCATCTACGAGCAGTACTTC; CDR3: CASSEGASAIYEQYF
V: TRBV7-6; size: .; J: TRBJ2-2; D: .; length: 15; DNA: TGTGCCAGCAGCTTAATTACGGCGAACACCGGGGAGCTGTTTTTT; CDR3: CASSLITANTGELFF
V: TRBV7-6; size: .; J: TRBJ2-1; D: .; length: 13; DNA: TGTGCCAGCAGCCCCCTTGGGAGCAATGAGCAGTTCTTC; CDR3: CASSPLGSNEQFF
V: TRBV28; size: .; J: TRBJ1-4; D: TRBD1; length: 15; DNA: TGTGCCAGCAGTTCAGGGGGAACAACTAATGAAAAACTGTTTTTT; CDR3: CASSSGGTTNEKLFF
V: TRBV5-1; size: .; J: TRBJ2-7; D: TRBD1; length: 15; DNA: TGCGCCAGCAGCTTGGCGGCCGGGACAGCCTACGAGCAGTACTTC; CDR3: CASSLAAGTAYEQYF
V: TRBV5-1; size: .; J: TRBJ2-5; D: TRBD2; length: 14; DNA: TGCGCCAGCAGCTTACTCGGGGGGGAAGAGACCCAGTACTTC; CDR3: CASSLLGGEETQYF
V: TRBV28; size: .; J: TRBJ2-3; D: TRBD2; length: 15; DNA: TGTGCCAGCAGTTCGGCGGGAGTCGTCGCAGATACGCAGTATTTT; CDR3: CASSSAGVVADTQYF
V: TRBV7-2; size: .; J: TRBJ2-3; D: TRBD2; length: 16; DNA: TGTGCCAGCAGCTTAGAGGGACTAGCTAGCACAGATACGCAGTATTTT; CDR3: CASSLEGLASTDTQYF
V: TRBV14; size: .; J: TRBJ2-1; D: TRBD1; length: 15; DNA: TGTGCCAGCAGCCCCGGACAGGGGGCTTGGAATGAGCAGTTCTTC; CDR3: CASSPGQGAWNEQFF
V: TRBV7-8; size: .; J: TRBJ2-1; D: .; length: 11; DNA: TGTGCCAGCAGCGCCCAGTATGAGCAGTTCTTC; CDR3: CASSAQYEQFF
V: TRBV9; size: .; J: TRBJ2-3; D: TRBD2; length: 15; DNA: TGTGCCAGCAGCCCAGCGGGAGTCAGCACAGATACGCAGTATTTT; CDR3: CASSPAGVSTDTQYF
V: TRBV27; size: .; J: TRBJ1-2; D: .; length: 14; DNA: TGTGCCAGCAGTTCCCTCCTCGACAGGTGGGGCTACACCTTC; CDR3: CASSSLLDRWGYTF
V: TRBV6-6; size: .; J: TRBJ1-2; D: .; length: 13; DNA: TGTGCCAGCAGTTACGAGTTGGACTATGGCTACACCTTC; CDR3: CASSYELDYGYTF
V: TRBV28; size: .; J: TRBJ2-7; D: .; length: 12; DNA: TGTGCCAGCAGTTCCCCTATGAACGAGCAGTACTTC; CDR3: CASSSPMNEQYF
V: TRBV19; size: few; J: TRBJ2-7; D: TRBD2; length: 16; DNA: TGTGCCAGTAGTACTCGGACTAGCGGGAGTAAGTACGAGCAGTACTTC; CDR3: CASSTRTSGSKYEQYF
V: TRBV15; size: .; J: TRBJ2-7; D: TRBD2; length: 16; DNA: TGTGCCACCAGCAGAGACTCACTAGCGGGAGAGGGCGAGCAGTACTTC; CDR3: CATSRDSLAGEGEQYF
V: TRBV2; size: .; J: TRBJ2-7; D: TRBD1; length: 14; DNA: TGTGCCAGCAAACTTCGGGACAGCACCTACGAGCAGTACTTC; CDR3: CASKLRDSTYEQYF